This T cell receptor (beta chain) originates from a study of T cells in Graves' hyperthyroidism and ophthalmopathy. Germline CDR1 reads SGHKS; CDR2 reads YYEKEE (reference sequence). Trimming shortened V by 6 bases and J by 1 base, and 16 bases separated the two germline ends. CDR3 length: 15 residues. Researchers took RNA transcripts and amplified the TCR beta CDR3 regions from them. When the TCR CDR3 underwent first-round RT-PCR, the HTBI primer set was used. Each CDR3 protein gets one entry after TCRdb re-called the multiplex PCR reads with MiXCR. The table lists 600,000 to 650,000 distinct CDR3 sequences, around 16% of them singletons.

The rearrangement links TRBV5-5 to TRBJ1-1; no reliable D call. Sequencing was carried out using blood. This TCR was recovered from a woman aged 30 to 39 with Graves' hyperthyroidism. CDR3 in DNA: TGTGCCAGCACCACCTCTGGGGTTCGGAACACTGAAGCTTTCTTT. It yields the protein CASTTSGVRNTEAFF.